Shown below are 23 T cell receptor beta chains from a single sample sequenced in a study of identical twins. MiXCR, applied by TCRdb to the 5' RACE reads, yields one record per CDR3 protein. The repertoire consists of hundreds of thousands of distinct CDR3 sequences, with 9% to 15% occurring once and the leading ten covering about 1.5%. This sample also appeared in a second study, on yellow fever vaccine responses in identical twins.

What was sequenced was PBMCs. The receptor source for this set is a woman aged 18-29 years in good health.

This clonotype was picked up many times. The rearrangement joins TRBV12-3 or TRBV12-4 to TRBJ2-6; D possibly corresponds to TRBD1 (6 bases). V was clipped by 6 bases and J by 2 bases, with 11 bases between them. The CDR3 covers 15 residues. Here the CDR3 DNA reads TGTGCCAGCAGCCAAAAGGGGGCTGGGGCCAACGTCCTGACTTTC. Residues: CASSQKGAGANVLTF.

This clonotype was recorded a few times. The CDR3 loop reads CATSRDEGYEQYV. In DNA form, the CDR3 reads TGTGCCACCAGCAGAGACGAGGGCTACGAGCAGTACGTC. The gene calls are TRBV15 and TRBJ2-7, with D possibly matching TRBD2 (5 bases). V was pared by 0 bases and J by 3 bases, with 6 bases between. Germline V gene lookup returns CDR1 LNHNV and CDR2 YYDKDF (reference sequence). The CDR3 totals 13 residues.

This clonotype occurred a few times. The DNA of the CDR3 is TGTGCCAGCCGCCCTAGCGGGACTAATGAGCAGTTCTTC. Translation: CASRPSGTNEQFF. The rearrangement joins TRBV27 to TRBJ2-1; 9 bases map to TRBD2. Germline assignment: CDR1 MNHEY and CDR2 SMNVEV (reference sequence). The CDR3 sequence is 13 residues long. Trimming removed 8 bases from V and 7 bases from J; junction bases left unmatched: 6.

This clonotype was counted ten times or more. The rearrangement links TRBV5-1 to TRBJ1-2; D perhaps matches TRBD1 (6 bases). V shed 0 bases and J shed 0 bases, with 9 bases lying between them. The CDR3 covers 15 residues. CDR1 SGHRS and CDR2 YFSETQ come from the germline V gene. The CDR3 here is CASSLVGTSNYGYTF. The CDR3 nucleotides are TGCGCCAGCAGCTTGGTCGGGACATCTAACTATGGCTACACCTTC.

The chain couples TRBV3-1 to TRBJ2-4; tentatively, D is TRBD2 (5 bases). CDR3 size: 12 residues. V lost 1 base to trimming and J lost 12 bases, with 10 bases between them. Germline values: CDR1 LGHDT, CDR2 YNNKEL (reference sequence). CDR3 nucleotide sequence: TGTGCCAGCAGCCAAGTTGAGGGAAATCAGTACTTC. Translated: CASSQVEGNQYF.

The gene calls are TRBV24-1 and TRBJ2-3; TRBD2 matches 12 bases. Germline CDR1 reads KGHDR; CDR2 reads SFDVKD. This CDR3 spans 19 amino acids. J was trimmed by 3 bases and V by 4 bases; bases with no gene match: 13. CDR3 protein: CATSDTASGGAGFTDTQYF. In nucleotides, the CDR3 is TGTGCCACCAGTGACACCGCTAGCGGGGGGGCAGGGTTTACAGATACGCAGTATTTT.

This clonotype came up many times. The CDR3 sequence is CASGFIGGEQFF. CDR3 DNA sequence: TGTGCTAGTGGTTTTATTGGCGGTGAGCAGTTCTTC. The gene calls are TRBV12-5 and TRBJ2-1; D is unresolved. The CDR3 is 12 amino acids. Between the trimmed V and J ends, which lost 3 bases and 9 bases, there was a span of 9 bases. In germline, CDR1 is LGHNT, CDR2 FRNRAP.

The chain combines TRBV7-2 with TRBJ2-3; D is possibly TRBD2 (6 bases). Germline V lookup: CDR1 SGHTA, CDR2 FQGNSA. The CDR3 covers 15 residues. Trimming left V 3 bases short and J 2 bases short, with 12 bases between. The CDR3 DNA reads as TGTGCCAGCAGCTTGCTAGCGAGAAACACAGATACGCAGTATTTT. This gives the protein CASSLLARNTDTQYF.

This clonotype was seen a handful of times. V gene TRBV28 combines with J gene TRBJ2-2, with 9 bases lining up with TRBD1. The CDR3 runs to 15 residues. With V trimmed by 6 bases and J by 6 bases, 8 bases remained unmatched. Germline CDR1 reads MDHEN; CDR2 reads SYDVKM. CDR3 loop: CASSLRDREAGELFF. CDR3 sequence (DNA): TGTGCCAGCAGCCTTAGGGACAGGGAGGCCGGGGAGCTGTTTTTT.

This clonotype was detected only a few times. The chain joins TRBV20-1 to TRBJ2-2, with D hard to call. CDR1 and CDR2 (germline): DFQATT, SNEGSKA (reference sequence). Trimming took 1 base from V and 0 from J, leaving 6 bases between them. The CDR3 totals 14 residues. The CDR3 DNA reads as TGCAGTGCTAGAGCGACACCGAACACCGGGGAGCTGTTTTTT. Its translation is CSARATPNTGELFF.

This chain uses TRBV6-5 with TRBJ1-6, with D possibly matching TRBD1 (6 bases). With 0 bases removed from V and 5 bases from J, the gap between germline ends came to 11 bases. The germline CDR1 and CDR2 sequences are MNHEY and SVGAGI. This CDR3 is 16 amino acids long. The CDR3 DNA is TGTGCCAGCAGTTACTCGTTGACAGGCAATAATTCACCCCTCCACTTT. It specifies CASSYSLTGNNSPLHF.

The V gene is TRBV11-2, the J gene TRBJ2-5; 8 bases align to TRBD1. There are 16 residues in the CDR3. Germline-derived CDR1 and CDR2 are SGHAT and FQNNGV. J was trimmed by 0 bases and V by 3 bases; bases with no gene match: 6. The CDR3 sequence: CASSFQDRDDQETQYF. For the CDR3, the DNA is TGTGCCAGCAGCTTCCAGGACAGGGATGACCAAGAGACCCAGTACTTC.

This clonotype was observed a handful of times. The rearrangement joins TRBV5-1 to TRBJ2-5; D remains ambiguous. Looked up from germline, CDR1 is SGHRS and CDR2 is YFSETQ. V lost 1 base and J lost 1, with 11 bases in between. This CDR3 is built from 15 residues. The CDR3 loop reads CASSLSSQTQETQYF. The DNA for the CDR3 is TGCGCCAGCAGCTTGAGTTCCCAAACCCAAGAGACCCAGTACTTC.

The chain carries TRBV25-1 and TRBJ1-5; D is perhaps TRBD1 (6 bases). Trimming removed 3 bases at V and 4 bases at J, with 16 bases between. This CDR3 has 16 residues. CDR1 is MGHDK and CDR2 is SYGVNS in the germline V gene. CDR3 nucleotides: TGTGCCAGCAGTGACAGGGACACCGCGGGGAATCAGCCCCAGCATTTT. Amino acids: CASSDRDTAGNQPQHF.

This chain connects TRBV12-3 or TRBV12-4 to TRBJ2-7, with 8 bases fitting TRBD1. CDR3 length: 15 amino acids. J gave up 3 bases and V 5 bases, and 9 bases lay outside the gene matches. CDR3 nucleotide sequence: TGTGCCAGCAGTATACGACAGGGGCATGGCTACGAGCAGTACTTC. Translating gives CASSIRQGHGYEQYF.

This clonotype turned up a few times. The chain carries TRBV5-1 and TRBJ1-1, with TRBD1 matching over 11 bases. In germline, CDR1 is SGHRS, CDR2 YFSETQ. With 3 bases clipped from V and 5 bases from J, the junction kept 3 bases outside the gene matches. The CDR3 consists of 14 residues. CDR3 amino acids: CASSWGQGGTEAFF. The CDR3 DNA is TGCGCCAGCAGCTGGGGACAGGGGGGAACTGAAGCTTTCTTT.

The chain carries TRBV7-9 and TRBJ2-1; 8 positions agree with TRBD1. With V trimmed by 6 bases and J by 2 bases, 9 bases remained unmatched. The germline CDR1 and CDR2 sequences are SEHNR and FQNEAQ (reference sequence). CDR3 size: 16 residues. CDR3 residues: CASRPWTGTPYNEQFF. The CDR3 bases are TGTGCCAGCAGACCATGGACAGGGACCCCCTACAATGAGCAGTTCTTC.

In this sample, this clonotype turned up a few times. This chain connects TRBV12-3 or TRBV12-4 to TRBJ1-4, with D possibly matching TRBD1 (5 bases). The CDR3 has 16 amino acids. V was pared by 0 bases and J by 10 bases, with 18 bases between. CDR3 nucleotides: TGTGCCAGCAGTTTAGCGCGGGGTGGGGGAGCGGGAAAACTGTTTTTT. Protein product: CASSLARGGGAGKLFF.

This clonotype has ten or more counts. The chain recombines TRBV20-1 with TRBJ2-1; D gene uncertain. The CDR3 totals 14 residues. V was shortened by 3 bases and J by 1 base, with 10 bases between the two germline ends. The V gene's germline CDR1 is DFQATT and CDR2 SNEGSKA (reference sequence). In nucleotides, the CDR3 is TGCAGTGCTAGCGGCCGTGGTTCCTACAATGAGCAGTTCTTC. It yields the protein CSASGRGSYNEQFF.

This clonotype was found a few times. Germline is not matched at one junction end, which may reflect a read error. The CDR3 loop reads CASSEGVEGNSPLHF. In DNA, the CDR3 is TGTGCCAGCAGCGAAGGGGTGGAGGGTAATTCACCCCTCCACTTT. The chain has TRBV2 and TRBJ1-6; TRBD1 might be the D (5 bases). The CDR3 loop spans 15 amino acids. The germline V gene encodes CDR1 SNHLY and CDR2 FYNNEI.

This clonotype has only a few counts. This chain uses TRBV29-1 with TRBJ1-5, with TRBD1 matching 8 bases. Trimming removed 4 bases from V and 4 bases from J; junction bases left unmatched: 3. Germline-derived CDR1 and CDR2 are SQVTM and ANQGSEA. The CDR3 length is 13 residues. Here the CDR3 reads CSVGTGINQPQHF. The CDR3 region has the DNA TGCAGCGTTGGGACAGGGATAAATCAGCCCCAGCATTTT.

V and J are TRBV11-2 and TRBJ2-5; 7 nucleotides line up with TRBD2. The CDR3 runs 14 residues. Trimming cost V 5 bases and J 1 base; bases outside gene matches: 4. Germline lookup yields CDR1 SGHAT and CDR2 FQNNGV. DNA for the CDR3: TGTGCCAGCAGCCCAGCGGGGATCCAAGAGACCCAGTACTTC. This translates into CASSPAGIQETQYF.

The CDR3 region is CSASADSYEQYV. For the CDR3, the DNA is TGCAGTGCTTCGGCGGACTCCTACGAGCAGTACGTC. V gene TRBV20-1 combines with J gene TRBJ2-7; D remains unclear. CDR1 is DFQATT and CDR2 is SNEGSKA in the germline V gene (reference sequence). V was clipped by 5 bases and J by 0 bases, with 8 bases between them. The length of the CDR3 is 12 residues.